These 16 T cell receptor beta chains were sequenced from one sample in a study of control samples from healthy donors and cancer patients. Method: immunoSEQ multiplex PCR; TCRdb's copy keeps in-frame clones and lacks some. The data hold 120,000 to 150,000 clones, with about 90% observed a single time. What was sequenced was blood. These receptors all stem from a man in his late teens or twenties in good health.

The chain has TRBV15 and TRBJ1-1; no clear D. In germline, CDR1 is LNHNV, CDR2 YYDKDF (reference sequence). Deletions cut 0 bases from V and 2 bases from J, with 7 bases between. The CDR3 loop spans 14 amino acids. The CDR3, as DNA: TGTGCCACCAGCAGAGAACACCCTAACACTGAAGCTTTCTTT. Protein product: CATSREHPNTEAFF.

This chain uses TRBV27 with TRBJ2-3; D is unclear. Trimming pared 2 bases from V and 1 base from J, leaving 10 bases between. This CDR3 is built from 15 residues. CDR1 and CDR2 from the germline V gene are MNHEY and SMNVEV (reference sequence). In DNA form, the CDR3 reads TGTGCCAGCAGTTTAGGGGATCCGGGCACAGATACGCAGTATTTT. Amino acid sequence: CASSLGDPGTDTQYF.

This chain connects TRBV4-3 to TRBJ1-5, with D tentatively TRBD1 (5 bases). V lost 0 bases, J lost 2 bases, and 11 bases lay in between. Looked up from germline, CDR1 is LGHNA and CDR2 is YSLEER. This CDR3 has 16 amino acids. The CDR3 DNA sequence: TGCGCCAGCAGCCAAGAACGGGGCCGTGGCAATCAGCCCCAGCATTTT. Its protein product is CASSQERGRGNQPQHF.

This CDR3 is CASSFQTGTGLETQYF. The CDR3, as DNA: TGTGCCAGCAGCTTCCAGACCGGGACAGGGTTGGAGACCCAGTACTTC. The rearrangement uses TRBV7-7 and TRBJ2-5; 9 bases agree with TRBD1. V was clipped by 3 bases and J by 5 bases; unmatched bases: 10. Per germline, CDR1 SSHAT and CDR2 FNYEAQ (reference sequence). This CDR3 spans 16 amino acids.

J is TRBJ2-5 and V is TRBV7-9, with no clear D. Trimming took off 0 bases at V and 0 bases at J, with 5 bases between the two ends. Germline V gene sequence: CDR1 SEHNR, CDR2 FQNEAQ (reference sequence). The CDR3 has 14 residues. Here the CDR3 reads CASSLARDQETQYF. CDR3 in DNA: TGTGCCAGCAGCTTAGCGCGAGACCAAGAGACCCAGTACTTC.

The chain carries TRBV6-1 and TRBJ1-1; 7 positions agree with TRBD1. This CDR3 has 12 residues. V lost 0 bases, J lost 12 bases, and 4 bases stayed unmatched. Germline loops: CDR1 MNHNS, CDR2 SASEGT. The CDR3 protein is CASSEAEGATFF. For the CDR3, the DNA is TGTGCCAGCAGTGAAGCAGAGGGGGCGACTTTCTTT.

This clone was seen many times. V usage is TRBV19 and J usage is TRBJ1-5; tentatively, D is TRBD1 (6 bases). V lost 3 bases and J lost 4, with 19 bases in between. The CDR3 has 17 amino acids. Germline V gene lookup returns CDR1 LNHDA and CDR2 SQIVND (reference sequence). In DNA form, the CDR3 reads TGTGCCAGTAGTATCTCCGACAGGTTTCTCCCGAATCAGCCCCAGCATTTT. Translated, it gives CASSISDRFLPNQPQHF. Based on the CDR3 plus reference TRBV19 and TRBJ1-5, the full variable domain is DGGITQSPKYLFRKEGQNVTLSCEQNLNHDAMYWYRQDPGQGLRLIYYSQIVNDFQKGDIAEGYSVSREKKESFPLTVTSAQKNPTAFYLCASSISDRFLPNQPQHFGDGTRLSIL.

The rearrangement uses TRBV24-1 and TRBJ1-4; 8 bases line up with TRBD1. There are 16 residues in the CDR3. CDR1 and CDR2 (germline): KGHDR, SFDVKD. V lost 3 bases and J lost 2; bases outside the gene matches: 4. As DNA, the CDR3 is TGTGCCACCAGTGATCCCTCAGGGGGCACTAATGAAAAACTGTTTTTT. Amino acids: CATSDPSGGTNEKLFF.

The V call is TRBV7-2, the J call TRBJ1-2; no definite D call. Looked up from germline, CDR1 is SGHTA and CDR2 is FQGNSA. The CDR3 totals 15 residues. V was clipped by 1 base and J by 0 bases, with 9 bases between them. CDR3 bases: TGTGCCAGCAGCTTAGTTCCCGGGACTAACTATGGCTACACCTTC. This sequence encodes CASSLVPGTNYGYTF.

This chain uses TRBV28 with TRBJ1-4, with 9 bases aligning to TRBD1. Germline assignment: CDR1 MDHEN and CDR2 SYDVKM. This CDR3 has 16 amino acids. Unmatched junction bases numbered 8, after V lost 2 bases and J lost 7 bases. In DNA form, the CDR3 reads TGTGCCAGCAGTTTAAGGGGACAGGGATTGCGTGAAAAACTGTTTTTT. Translated: CASSLRGQGLREKLFF.

The chain links TRBV13 to TRBJ2-7; D may be TRBD2 (7 bases). Trimming shortened V by 6 bases and J by 6 bases, and 18 bases separated the two germline ends. The CDR3 has 14 amino acids. Per germline, CDR1 PRHDT and CDR2 FYEKMQ (reference sequence). The CDR3 region has the DNA TGTGCCAGCAGGGCCGGGGGGCGAAATATCGAGCAGTACTTC. Translating gives CASRAGGRNIEQYF.

This clone turned up a few times. The gene calls are TRBV11-3 and TRBJ2-1; D is undetermined. V lost 3 bases, J lost 4 bases, and 7 bases lay in between. Germline assignment: CDR1 SGHNT and CDR2 YENEEA. This CDR3 has 13 residues. The DNA of the CDR3 is TGTGCCAGCAGCTTGGTCGGGTACAATGAGCAGTTCTTC. This sequence encodes CASSLVGYNEQFF.

This chain connects TRBV30 to TRBJ2-7, with TRBD2 identical over 10 bases. V was pared by 6 bases and J by 5 bases, with 13 bases of the junction left unmatched. The V gene's germline CDR1 is GTSNPN and CDR2 SVGIG (reference sequence). The CDR3 totals 15 residues. The CDR3 is CACVTSGLALDEQYF. The CDR3 DNA is TGTGCCTGCGTCACTTCGGGACTAGCGTTGGACGAGCAGTACTTC.

As for this clone: Its ends do not fully match the called genes, so a read error is possible. The rearrangement uses TRBV3-1 (or the pseudogene TRBV3-2) and TRBJ1-1; D remains unclear. The CDR3 is made up of 13 amino acids. In germline, CDR1 is LGHDT, CDR2 YNNKEL (reference sequence). The CDR3 sequence is CASTQRANTEAFF. CDR3 nucleotides: TGTGCCAGCACCCAAAGGGCGAACACTGAAGCTTTCTTT.

This rearrangement joins TRBV5-8 to TRBJ1-1, with a weak D call TRBD1 (6 bases). Deletions cut 0 bases from V and 0 bases from J, with 15 bases between. The CDR3 consists of 17 residues. CDR1 is SGHTS and CDR2 is YDEGEE in the germline V gene. Written as DNA, the CDR3 is TGTGCCAGCAGCTTGGATGGAGGGGGAGGCATGAACACTGAAGCTTTCTTT. Translated: CASSLDGGGGMNTEAFF.

The chain is built from TRBV7-9 and TRBJ2-7; D is uncertain. CDR1 and CDR2 from the germline V gene are SEHNR and FQNEAQ (reference sequence). V gave up 5 bases and J gave up 3 bases, with 8 bases separating them. This CDR3 contains 12 residues. CDR3 residues: CASSPDNYEQYF. CDR3 sequence (DNA): TGTGCCAGCAGCCCCGACAACTACGAGCAGTACTTC.